This T cell receptor (beta chain) originates from a study of beta chain features in type 1 diabetes. Study-wide background: Across all samples, fewer than 120,000,000 sorted cells were examined. Study-wide findings and caveats: Insertions at VDJ junctions were less frequent in type 1 diabetes patients. These patients also deleted more nucleotides at the same junctions. Cells with high TCR expression could be over-represented by cDNA sequencing. Healthy donors had naive, central memory and Treg TCRB repertoires that appeared less similar than those seen among patients. Significant though moderate, a shortening of TCRB CDR3s appeared in all four CD4+ subsets of Type 1 diabetes patients.

CDR1 is SGHDN and CDR2 is FVKESK in the germline V gene. With V trimmed by 3 bases and J by 5 bases, 11 bases remained unmatched. This CDR3 has 17 residues. Comment on this clone: What it binds is not known.

Reverse transcribing all isolated RNA meant expressed TCRB transcripts were sequenced. This table comes from immunoSEQ multiplex PCR, and its TCRdb copy is limited to in-frame clones, with some not included. The data contain roughly 260,000 clones, approximately 11% of them singletons. The J gene is TRBJ2-1, the V gene TRBV14; TRBD2 aligns across 9 bases. The clonotype comes from a man younger than 45 with type 1 diabetes. The sample consisted of naive CD4+ T cells from blood. In DNA form, the CDR3 reads TGTGCCAGCAGCCAGGAGACCGGGACTAGCAGTCACAATGAGCAGTTCTTC. Its protein is CASSQETGTSSHNEQFF.